These T cell receptor beta chains were read from a single sample in a study of cytomegalovirus exposure and HLA in healthy donors. Libraries were prepared by immunoSEQ multiplex PCR; TCRdb keeps only in-frame clonotypes and omits some of them. The table records some 70,000 clones, 80% to 90% of them present only once. The sample comprised PBMCs. Receptors were obtained from a human donor in good health. CDR3s include the opening cysteine and the closing phenylalanine or tryptophan. The D gene is left open where the match is weak. The listing skips clone size in some rows; elsewhere it reads once, few, many or a size class.

J gene,D gene,V gene,clone size,CDR3 DNA,CDR3 protein
TRBJ2-2,NA,TRBV2,few,TGTGCCAGCAGACAGGCCAGAATCACCGGGGAGCTGTTTTTT,CASRQARITGELFF
TRBJ1-2,NA,TRBV7-9,NA,TGTGCCAGCAGCTTAGACAGGGTCTATGGCTACACCTTC,CASSLDRVYGYTF
TRBJ2-7,TRBD2,TRBV4-2,NA,TGTGCCAGCAGCCAACGACCGGGACTAGGCGCCGAGCAGTACTTC,CASSQRPGLGAEQYF
TRBJ2-1,TRBD2,TRBV6-5,NA,TGTGCCAGCAGATCTCGGGCTAGCGGTTACAATGAGCAGTTCTTC,CASRSRASGYNEQFF
TRBJ2-7,TRBD2,TRBV5-1,NA,TGCGCCAGCAGCCTAACCCTAGCGGGGGGGCGTTTCGAGCAGTACTTC,CASSLTLAGGRFEQYF
TRBJ2-3,TRBD2,TRBV19,NA,TGTGCCAGTAGTATCGGACTAGCGGGGGGCCGGGATACGCAGTATTTT,CASSIGLAGGRDTQYF
TRBJ1-6,TRBD1,TRBV6-5,NA,TGTGCCAGCAGACCGGGACAGGGTATAAAGGCCCTCCACTTT,CASRPGQGIKALHF
TRBJ1-2,NA,TRBV19,NA,TGTGCCAGTAGTACACAATATGAAGACTATGGCTACACCTTC,CASSTQYEDYGYTF
TRBJ1-5,TRBD1,TRBV6-5,NA,TGTGCCAGCAGTGACAGGGGCAATCAGCCCCAGCATTTT,CASSDRGNQPQHF
TRBJ1-1,TRBD1,TRBV19,once,TGTGCCAGTAGTATAATAGGGGGCCGAGGAGCTTTCTTT,CASSIIGGRGAFF
TRBJ2-2,TRBD1,TRBV5-5,NA,TGTGCCAGCAGCCTGACCGGGACAGTAAACACCGGGGAGCTGTTTTTT,CASSLTGTVNTGELFF
TRBJ2-7,TRBD2,TRBV18,NA,TGTGCCAGCTCGCTATTTAGCGGGGGTAGCTCCTACGAGCAGTACTTC,CASSLFSGGSSYEQYF
TRBJ1-6,TRBD1,TRBV27,NA,TGTGCCAGCAGTATACTCCGGGACAGGGGATTTTGGTCACCCCTCCACTTT,CASSILRDRGFWSPLHF
TRBJ2-5,TRBD2,TRBV7-7,NA,TGTGCTAGCAGCCCGACTAGCGGGGGCCTGGGAGAGACCCAGTACTTC,CASSPTSGGLGETQYF
TRBJ2-7,NA,TRBV2,NA,TGTGCCAGCAGCCAGGGGTACGAGCAGTACTTC,CASSQGYEQYF
TRBJ2-7,TRBD1,TRBV6-6,NA,TGTGCCAGCAATGCGGACAGGGCCTACGAGCAGTACTTC,CASNADRAYEQYF
TRBJ1-6,NA,TRBV19,NA,TGTGCCAGTAGTGCCCAGGCCAGCTCCTATAATTCACCCCTCCACTTT,CASSAQASSYNSPLHF
TRBJ2-7,TRBD2,TRBV5-1,NA,TGCGCCAGTTCCCCCGGGACTAGCGTCTACGAGCAGTACTTC,CASSPGTSVYEQYF
TRBJ2-7,TRBD1,TRBV7-8,NA,TGTGCCAGCAGCTTGGGACAGGGGATAGCCTACGAGCAGTACTTC,CASSLGQGIAYEQYF
TRBJ1-2,NA,TRBV6-5,NA,TGTGCCAGCAGTTACTCGACGGGGGGGTACTCTGGCTACACCTTC,CASSYSTGGYSGYTF
TRBJ1-6,TRBD1,TRBV7-2,NA,TGTGCCAGCAGCTTAGCGGGACAGGGACTTTATGTGGCACCCCTCCACTTT,CASSLAGQGLYVAPLHF
TRBJ2-5,NA,TRBV28,NA,TGTGCCAGCAGGACCCTTACAGGTGCGCACCAAGAGACCCAGTACTTC,CASRTLTGAHQETQYF
TRBJ1-6,TRBD1,TRBV27,few,TGTGCCAGCAGTTTCGGTGCAGGGGGCGGCAAGGGGCCCCTCCACTTT,CASSFGAGGGKGPLHF
TRBJ2-5,TRBD2,TRBV5-1,NA,TGCGCCAGCAGCCCGGAGAGTAGCGGGGGATTGGAGACCCAGTACTTC,CASSPESSGGLETQYF
TRBJ1-5,NA,TRBV12-2,NA,TGTGCAAGTCGCTTACCAGACAGGGGATGGTGCAATCAGCCCCAGCATTTT,CASRLPDRGWCNQPQHF
TRBJ1-2,TRBD1,TRBV2,once,TGTGCCAGCCAAGGGACAGGGGGTGGCTACACCTTC,CASQGTGGGYTF
TRBJ1-2,TRBD1,TRBV6-1,NA,TGTGCCAGCAGGTCGACAGGGGACTCTGGCTACACCTTC,CASRSTGDSGYTF
TRBJ1-6,TRBD1,TRBV7-2,NA,TGTGCCAGCAGCCTAGCAGGGGGCCACAATTCACCCCTCCACTTT,CASSLAGGHNSPLHF
TRBJ2-7,NA,TRBV5-1,NA,TGCGCCAGCAGCTTGCGGTTCGGGTACGAGCAGTACTTC,CASSLRFGYEQYF
TRBJ1-2,NA,TRBV20-1,NA,TGCAGCAACGGGGGGCGCGGTGGCTACACCTTC,CSNGGRGGYTF
TRBJ2-5,TRBD2,TRBV13,few,TGTGCCAGCAGCTTAGGTTCTGGCGGGGGAGACGAGACCCAGTACTTC,CASSLGSGGGDETQYF
TRBJ2-5,TRBD2,TRBV6-1,few,TGTGCCAGCAGTGACCCCTGGGCGGGGGAACAAGAGACCCAGTACTTC,CASSDPWAGEQETQYF
TRBJ1-6,NA,TRBV4-1,NA,TGCGCCAGCAGCCAAGGGACGGGAGGGGTCGCGAATTCACCCCTCCACTTT,CASSQGTGGVANSPLHF
TRBJ2-5,TRBD1,TRBV12-5,NA,TGTGCTAGTGCACAACTTCAGGGGGCGACCATACAAGAGACCCAGTACTTC,CASAQLQGATIQETQYF
TRBJ2-3,TRBD2,TRBV12-5,NA,TGTGCTAGTGGTTCAGGGACTAGCGGGGGGCCTAGCACAGATACGCAGTATTTT,CASGSGTSGGPSTDTQYF
TRBJ1-1,NA,TRBV6-6,NA,TGTGCCAGCAGTGATGGACGGGAGAACACTGAAGCTTTCTTT,CASSDGRENTEAFF
TRBJ1-1,NA,TRBV28,NA,TGTGCCAGCAGTGCTGGGGCACGCACTGAAGCTTTCTTT,CASSAGARTEAFF
TRBJ2-7,TRBD1,TRBV29-1,once,TGCAGCGTTGAAGGGGGACAGGGGGCGAGAGAGCAGTACTTC,CSVEGGQGAREQYF
TRBJ2-2,TRBD2,TRBV11-2,NA,TGTGCCAGCAGCCCGGCGGGACTAGGGGCCGGGGAGCTGTTTTTT,CASSPAGLGAGELFF
TRBJ2-1,NA,TRBV9,NA,TGTGCCAGCAGCGATATCACAAGGGGTGATGAGCAGTTCTTC,CASSDITRGDEQFF